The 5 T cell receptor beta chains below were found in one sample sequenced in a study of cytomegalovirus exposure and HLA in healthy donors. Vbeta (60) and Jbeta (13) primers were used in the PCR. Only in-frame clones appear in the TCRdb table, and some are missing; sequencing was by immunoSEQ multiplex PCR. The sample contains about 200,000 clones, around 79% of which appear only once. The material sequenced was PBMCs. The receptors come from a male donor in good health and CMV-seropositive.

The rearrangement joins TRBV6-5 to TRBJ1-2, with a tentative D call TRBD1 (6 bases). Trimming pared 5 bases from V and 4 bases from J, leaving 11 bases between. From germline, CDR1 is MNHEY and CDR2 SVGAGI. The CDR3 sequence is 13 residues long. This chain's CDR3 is CASSKAGAYGYTF. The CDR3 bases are TGTGCCAGCAGTAAGGCAGGGGCCTATGGCTACACCTTC.

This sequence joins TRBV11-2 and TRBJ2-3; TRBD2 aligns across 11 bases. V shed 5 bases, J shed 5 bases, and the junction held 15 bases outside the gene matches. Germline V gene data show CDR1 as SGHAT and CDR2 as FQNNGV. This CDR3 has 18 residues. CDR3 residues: CASSNTPLAGGPGDTQYF. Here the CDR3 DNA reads TGTGCCAGCAGCAACACCCCTTTAGCGGGAGGGCCAGGAGATACGCAGTATTTT. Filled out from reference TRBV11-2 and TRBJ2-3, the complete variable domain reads EAGVAQSPRYKIIEKRQSVAFWCNPISGHATLYWYQQILGQGPKLLIQFQNNGVVDDSQLPKDRFSAERLKGVDSTLKIQPAKLEDSAVYLCASSNTPLAGGPGDTQYFGPGTRLTVL.

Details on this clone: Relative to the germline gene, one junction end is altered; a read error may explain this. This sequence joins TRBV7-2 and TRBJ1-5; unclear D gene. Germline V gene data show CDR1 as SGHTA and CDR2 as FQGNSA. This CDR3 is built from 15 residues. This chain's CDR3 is CASKLYPDSNQPQHF. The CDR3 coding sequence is TGTGCCAGCAAGCTTTATCCGGATAGCAATCAGCCACAGCATTTT.

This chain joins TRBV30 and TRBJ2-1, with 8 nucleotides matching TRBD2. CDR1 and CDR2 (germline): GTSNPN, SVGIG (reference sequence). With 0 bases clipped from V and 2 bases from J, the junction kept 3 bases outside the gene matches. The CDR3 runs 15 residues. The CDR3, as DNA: TGTGCCTGGAGTGTACTAGCGGATGCCTACAATGAGCAGTTCTTC. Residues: CAWSVLADAYNEQFF.

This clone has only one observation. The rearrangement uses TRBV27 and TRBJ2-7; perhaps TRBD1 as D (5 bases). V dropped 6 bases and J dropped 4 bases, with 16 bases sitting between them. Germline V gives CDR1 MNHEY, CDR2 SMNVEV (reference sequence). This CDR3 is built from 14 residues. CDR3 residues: CASSFTGFGYEQYF. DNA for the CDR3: TGTGCCAGCAGCTTTACAGGTTTTGGTTACGAGCAGTACTTC.